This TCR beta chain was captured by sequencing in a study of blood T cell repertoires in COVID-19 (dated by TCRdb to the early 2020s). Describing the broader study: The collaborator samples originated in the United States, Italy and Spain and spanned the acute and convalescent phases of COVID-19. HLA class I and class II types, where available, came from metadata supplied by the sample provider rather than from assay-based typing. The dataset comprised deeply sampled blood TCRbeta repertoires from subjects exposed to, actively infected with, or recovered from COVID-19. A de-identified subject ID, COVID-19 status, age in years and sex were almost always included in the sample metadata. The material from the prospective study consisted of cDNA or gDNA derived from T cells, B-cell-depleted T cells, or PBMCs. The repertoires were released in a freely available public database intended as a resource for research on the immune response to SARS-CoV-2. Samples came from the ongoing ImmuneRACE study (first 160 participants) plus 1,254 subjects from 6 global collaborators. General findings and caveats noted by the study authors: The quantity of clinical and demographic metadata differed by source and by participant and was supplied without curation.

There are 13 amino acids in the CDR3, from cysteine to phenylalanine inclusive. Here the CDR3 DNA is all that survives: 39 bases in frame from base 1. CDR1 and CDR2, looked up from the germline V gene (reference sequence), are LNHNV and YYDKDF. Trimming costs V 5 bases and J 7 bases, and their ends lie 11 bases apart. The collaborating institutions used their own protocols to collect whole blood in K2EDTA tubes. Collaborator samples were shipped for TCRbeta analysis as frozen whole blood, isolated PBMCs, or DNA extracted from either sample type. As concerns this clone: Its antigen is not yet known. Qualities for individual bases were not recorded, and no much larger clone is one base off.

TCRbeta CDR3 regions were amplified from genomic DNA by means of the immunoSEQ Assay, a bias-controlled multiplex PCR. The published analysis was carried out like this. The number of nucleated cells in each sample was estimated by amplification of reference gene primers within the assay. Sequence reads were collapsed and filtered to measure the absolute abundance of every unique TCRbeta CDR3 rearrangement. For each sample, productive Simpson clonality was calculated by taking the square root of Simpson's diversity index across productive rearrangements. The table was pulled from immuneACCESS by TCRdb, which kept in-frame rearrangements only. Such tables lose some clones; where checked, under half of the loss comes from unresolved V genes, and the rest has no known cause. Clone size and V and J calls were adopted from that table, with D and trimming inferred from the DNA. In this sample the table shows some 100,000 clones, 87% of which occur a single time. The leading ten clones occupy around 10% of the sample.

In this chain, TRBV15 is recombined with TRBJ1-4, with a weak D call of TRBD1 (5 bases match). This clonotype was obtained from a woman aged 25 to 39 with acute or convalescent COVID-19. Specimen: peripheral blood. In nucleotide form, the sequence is TGTGCCACCAGCCGGCAGGGCAGTGAAAAACTGTTTTTT. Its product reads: CATSRQGSEKLFF.